This TCR beta chain stems from a study of blood T cell repertoires in COVID-19. Study summary: T cells, B-cell-depleted T cells, or PBMCs provided the cDNA or gDNA that served as material.

Germline CDR1 MNHEY, CDR2 SVGAGI. The CDR3 runs to 13 residues. The V end was cut by 7 bases, the J end by 4 bases, with 13 bases between. Generated by immunoSEQ multiplex PCR, the TCRdb table keeps only in-frame clones and is missing some. The table has under 450,000 clones, 88% seen once. The chain recombines TRBV6-5 with TRBJ1-2; no definite D call. Material: peripheral blood. The clonotype comes from a woman aged 50 to 65 with COVID-19, enrolled during active disease. DNA for the CDR3: TGTGCCAGCAAGACTCAATCTGGCTATGGCTACACCTTC. Encoded protein: CASKTQSGYGYTF.